These T cell receptor beta chains were read from a single sample in a study of T cells in localized non-small cell lung cancer. The method was immunoSEQ multiplex PCR; TCRdb's version includes in-frame clones alone and lacks a portion of them. Of some 53,000 clones listed, about nine tenths are singletons. Sequenced material: peripheral blood, taken before any cancer treatment. The receptors derive from a male donor at least 60 years old with stage III squamous cell lung carcinoma. Each CDR3 is given with its conserved first and last residue. D genes are given only for firm matches.

TRBD1,TRBV6-5,TRBJ2-7,14,CASRGPGQGPRQYF,TGTGCCAGCAGGGGACCGGGACAGGGCCCTCGGCAGTACTTC
.,TRBV28,TRBJ2-3,14,CASSLPTSTDTQYF,TGTGCCAGCAGTTTGCCGACCAGCACAGATACGCAGTATTTT
.,TRBV6-6,TRBJ2-3,16,CASSLDLAVDTDTQYF,TGTGCCAGCAGTCTGGACCTAGCCGTCGACACAGATACGCAGTATTTT
TRBD1,TRBV6-5,TRBJ2-1,16,CASSYSSTGTGYEQFF,TGTGCCAGCAGTTACTCGAGCACCGGGACAGGGTATGAGCAGTTCTTC
.,TRBV7-3,TRBJ2-7,15,CASSLAAGEAYEQYF,TGTGCCAGCAGCTTAGCGGCAGGGGAAGCCTACGAGCAGTACTTC
TRBD1,TRBV5-1,TRBJ2-1,15,CASSPDRGTYNEQFF,TGCGCCAGCAGCCCGGACAGGGGCACCTACAATGAGCAGTTCTTC
.,TRBV6-5,TRBJ1-1,13,CASSYSENTEAFF,TGTGCCAGCAGTTACTCGGAGAACACTGAAGCTTTCTTT
.,TRBV28,TRBJ2-7,10,CASSRTEQYF,TGTGCCAGCAGCAGAACCGAGCAGTACTTC
TRBD2,TRBV15,TRBJ2-5,17,CATSRDTSGRPQETQYF,TGTGCCACCAGCAGAGATACTAGCGGGAGGCCGCAAGAGACCCAGTACTTC
.,TRBV11-2,TRBJ1-2,14,CASSLGVGRYGYTF,TGTGCCAGCAGCTTAGGGGTAGGGAGATATGGCTACACCTTC